A selection of T cell receptor beta chains follows, all from one sample in a study of blood T cell repertoires in COVID-19. Sequenced by immunoSEQ multiplex PCR; TCRdb stores in-frame clones only, minus some. The table lists 150,000 to 200,000 clones, 85% to 90% of them singletons. Sequencing used peripheral blood. Every receptor here comes from a woman between 65 and 79 years old with COVID-19, enrolled during active disease. Both conserved end residues are part of each CDR3. The D gene is left open where the match is weak. Not all rows give a size; the values are once, few, many and, for expanded clones, a class.

V gene,clone size,J gene,D gene,CDR3 protein,CDR3 DNA
TRBV4-3,NA,TRBJ1-2,NA,CASSQLLRGFNYGYTF,TGCGCCAGCAGCCAGCTCCTCCGGGGTTTCAACTATGGCTACACCTTC
TRBV5-1,NA,TRBJ1-1,NA,CASSPGGRVNTEAFF,TGCGCCAGCAGTCCCGGGGGGAGGGTGAACACTGAAGCTTTCTTT
TRBV5-1,NA,TRBJ1-6,NA,CASSLAGLEGGTLHF,TGCGCCAGCAGCTTGGCCGGTCTCGAGGGGGGGACCCTCCACTTT
TRBV7-2,NA,TRBJ2-3,TRBD2,CASSLVGLAGVSTDTQYF,TGTGCCAGCAGCTTAGTGGGACTAGCGGGAGTGAGCACAGATACGCAGTATTTT
TRBV4-3,NA,TRBJ1-2,NA,CASSQDRRGNYGYTF,TGCGCCAGCAGCCAAGATAGGCGGGGTAACTATGGCTACACCTTC
TRBV7-6,NA,TRBJ2-7,TRBD1,CASSLRQGPYEQYF,TGTGCCAGCAGCCTGAGACAGGGGCCCTACGAGCAGTACTTC
TRBV19,few,TRBJ1-4,NA,CASSMAGNEKLFF,TGTGCCAGTAGTATGGCAGGGAATGAAAAACTGTTTTTT
TRBV11-3,NA,TRBJ2-3,TRBD2,CASSPGLAVTDTQYF,TGTGCCAGCAGCCCGGGACTAGCGGTGACAGATACGCAGTATTTT
TRBV19,once,TRBJ2-2,TRBD1,CASSTSRDRGRWTGELFF,TGTGCCAGTAGCACATCCCGGGACAGGGGGAGATGGACCGGGGAGCTGTTTTTT
TRBV3-1/TRBV3-2,NA,TRBJ2-2,TRBD2,CASSQAAGAATGELFF,TGTGCCAGCAGCCAAGCAGCGGGAGCTGCCACCGGGGAGCTGTTTTTT
TRBV7-3,NA,TRBJ1-1,NA,CASRPPTGNTEAFF,TGTGCCAGCAGACCTCCGACAGGGAACACTGAAGCTTTCTTT
TRBV7-2,NA,TRBJ2-5,NA,CASSLVTGQETQYF,TGTGCCAGCAGCTTAGTTACAGGACAAGAGACCCAGTACTTC
TRBV28,NA,TRBJ1-2,NA,CASRERGKYGYTF,TGTGCCAGCAGAGAACGGGGGAAATATGGCTACACCTTC
TRBV6-5,NA,TRBJ2-1,TRBD1,CASSWRDRGLYEQFF,TGTGCCAGCAGTTGGCGGGACAGGGGGCTCTATGAGCAGTTCTTC
TRBV6-2/TRBV6-3,NA,TRBJ2-6,NA,CASSPGGSGANVLTF,TGTGCCAGCAGTCCAGGAGGATCGGGGGCCAACGTCCTGACTTTC
TRBV30,NA,TRBJ2-3,NA,CAWNTGADTQYF,TGTGCCTGGAATACGGGGGCAGATACGCAGTATTTT
TRBV6-6,once,TRBJ1-5,TRBD1,CASSYRDRANQPQHF,TGTGCCAGTAGTTACCGGGACAGGGCTAATCAGCCCCAGCATTTT
TRBV14,NA,TRBJ2-3,TRBD2,CASNQRSGNTDTQYF,TGTGCCAGCAACCAGAGGAGCGGGAACACAGATACGCAGTATTTT
TRBV6-4,NA,TRBJ2-3,NA,CASSETSWGGTQYF,TGTGCCAGCAGTGAAACTAGCTGGGGCGGTACGCAGTATTTT
TRBV3-1/TRBV3-2,NA,TRBJ1-6,TRBD1,CASSPIHRGRNSPLHF,TGTGCCAGCAGCCCCATTCACAGGGGGCGGAATTCACCCCTCCACTTT
TRBV30,NA,TRBJ2-7,TRBD1,CAWTTGGLSYEQYF,TGTGCCTGGACCACAGGGGGCCTCTCCTACGAGCAGTACTTC
TRBV2,NA,TRBJ1-2,NA,CASSEGPGGLNGYTF,TGTGCCAGCAGTGAAGGACCGGGGGGTTTAAATGGCTACACCTTC
TRBV25-1,NA,TRBJ2-7,TRBD1,CASSRDSNYEQYF,TGTGCCAGCAGCCGGGACAGCAACTACGAGCAGTACTTC
TRBV5-1,NA,TRBJ2-3,NA,CASSFAYLSTDTQYF,TGCGCCAGCAGCTTCGCGTACCTTAGCACAGATACGCAGTATTTT
TRBV6-6,NA,TRBJ2-7,TRBD2,CASSYATSVIYEQYF,TGTGCCAGCAGTTACGCCACTAGCGTAATATACGAGCAGTACTTC
TRBV19,NA,TRBJ2-2,TRBD2,CASSVQREVAGELFF,TGTGCCAGTAGTGTTCAGCGGGAGGTCGCCGGGGAGCTGTTTTTT
TRBV18,NA,TRBJ2-3,TRBD2,CASSPWREKQDTQYF,TGTGCCAGCTCACCATGGCGGGAGAAACAAGATACGCAGTATTTT
TRBV28,NA,TRBJ1-1,NA,CASSLYGNEAFF,TGTGCCAGCAGTTTGTACGGGAATGAAGCTTTCTTT
TRBV5-1,NA,TRBJ2-2,NA,CASSPQVATGELFF,TGCGCCAGCAGTCCCCAGGTTGCCACCGGGGAGCTGTTTTTT
TRBV4-3,once,TRBJ2-7,TRBD2,CASSQVSGLAGSVAYEQYF,TGCGCCAGCAGCCAAGTTAGCGGGCTAGCGGGGTCGGTGGCCTACGAGCAGTACTTC
TRBV13,NA,TRBJ2-7,TRBD1,CASTHRTGSYEQYF,TGTGCCAGCACTCACCGGACAGGGTCGTACGAGCAGTACTTC
TRBV7-2,few,TRBJ1-2,NA,CASSPSRTIYGYTF,TGTGCCAGCAGCCCGAGCCGGACTATCTATGGCTACACCTTC
TRBV27,NA,TRBJ2-7,NA,CASKSSYSGYEQYF,TGTGCCAGCAAGTCAAGTTACAGCGGGTACGAGCAGTACTTC
TRBV23-1,NA,TRBJ2-7,NA,CASSQSRRGSYEQYF,TGCGCCAGCAGTCAATCCCGACGGGGCTCCTACGAGCAGTACTTC
TRBV27,NA,TRBJ2-2,NA,CASSPESPGGELFF,TGTGCCAGCAGTCCCGAATCCCCAGGCGGGGAGCTGTTTTTT
TRBV30,NA,TRBJ2-6,NA,CAWTTQGYSRGANVLTF,TGTGCCTGGACCACACAGGGTTACTCAAGGGGGGCCAACGTCCTGACTTTC
TRBV28,NA,TRBJ1-5,NA,CASSLLGRGHQPQHF,TGTGCCAGCAGTTTATTAGGGAGGGGACATCAGCCCCAGCATTTT
TRBV28,NA,TRBJ2-1,TRBD1,CASSFLQGTLAEQFF,TGTGCCAGCAGTTTTCTACAGGGGACCCTAGCTGAGCAGTTCTTC
TRBV12-3/TRBV12-4,NA,TRBJ2-4,TRBD1,CASRGQGWNIQYF,TGTGCCAGCAGGGGACAGGGATGGAACATTCAGTACTTC
TRBV28,NA,TRBJ1-2,NA,CASSLVGANYYGYTF,TGTGCCAGCAGTTTAGTGGGGGCGAACTACTATGGCTACACCTTC
TRBV21-1,once,TRBJ2-3,NA,CASSTRGSRADTQYF,TGTGCCAGCAGCACAAGGGGATCTAGGGCAGATACGCAGTATTTT
TRBV6-6,NA,TRBJ2-1,NA,CASRLGGSNEQFF,TGTGCCAGCAGGCTCGGAGGGTCGAATGAGCAGTTCTTC
TRBV2,NA,TRBJ2-6,NA,CASSDLGRSGANVLTF,TGTGCCAGCAGTGATTTGGGGCGATCTGGGGCCAACGTCCTGACTTTC
TRBV28,NA,TRBJ2-7,TRBD1,CASSPAGAGTGYEQYF,TGTGCCAGCAGTCCCGCCGGGGCCGGGACAGGGTACGAGCAGTACTTC
TRBV11-3,NA,TRBJ2-7,NA,CASSLERYEQYF,TGTGCCAGCAGCTTAGAGCGCTACGAGCAGTACTTC
TRBV7-2,NA,TRBJ2-7,NA,CASSLGAGPAYEQYF,TGTGCCAGCAGCTTAGGGGCGGGACCGGCCTACGAGCAGTACTTC
TRBV15,NA,TRBJ2-5,TRBD2,CATSRDRTSGQETQYF,TGTGCCACCAGCAGAGATAGGACTAGCGGTCAAGAGACCCAGTACTTC
TRBV11-1,NA,TRBJ1-6,TRBD1,CASSSRGLGNSPLHF,TGTGCCAGCAGCTCGAGGGGGCTGGGTAATTCACCCCTCCACTTT
TRBV5-1,NA,TRBJ2-1,NA,CASSLGPGDYNEQFF,TGCGCCAGCAGCTTGGGTCCAGGGGACTACAATGAGCAGTTCTTC
TRBV27,NA,TRBJ2-1,NA,CASSLVLTYNEQFF,TGTGCCAGCAGTTTAGTACTTACCTACAATGAGCAGTTCTTC
TRBV6-5,NA,TRBJ2-1,NA,CASSRGHSYNEQFF,TGTGCCAGCAGTAGGGGACACTCCTACAATGAGCAGTTCTTC